This is a list of T cell receptor beta chains from one sample in a study of shared clonotypes between healthy human individuals. Libraries were prepared by immunoSEQ multiplex PCR; TCRdb keeps only in-frame clonotypes and omits some of them. The sample shows roughly 2.1 million clones, 93% of them seen only once. The sample was naive CD8+ T cells from PBMCs. These receptors all stem from a man aged 18 to 30 in good health. Some clones in this sample may be carry-over from other donors' samples. CDR3s include the opening cysteine and the closing phenylalanine or tryptophan. D genes are given only for firm matches. Not all rows give a size; the values are once, few, many and, for expanded clones, a class.

v_call,j_call,clone_size,d_call,cdr3_aa,cdr3_nt
TRBV7-8,TRBJ2-5,.,.,CASTSWDGEETQYF,TGTGCCAGCACCTCCTGGGATGGGGAAGAGACCCAGTACTTC
TRBV6-5,TRBJ2-1,.,.,CASSYSKLNEQFF,TGTGCCAGCAGTTACTCGAAACTCAATGAGCAGTTCTTC
TRBV5-1,TRBJ1-2,.,.,CASSLELPGPDYGYTF,TGCGCCAGCAGCTTGGAACTCCCCGGCCCCGACTATGGCTACACCTTC
TRBV9,TRBJ2-1,.,TRBD2,CASSGREGEQFF,TGTGCCAGCAGCGGCCGGGAGGGTGAGCAGTTCTTC
TRBV4-1,TRBJ2-1,.,TRBD2,CASSQEGLAGGDEQFF,TGCGCCAGCAGCCAAGAAGGACTAGCGGGGGGTGATGAGCAGTTCTTC
TRBV4-1,TRBJ1-4,.,.,CASKTFNEKLFF,TGCGCCAGCAAGACATTCAATGAAAAACTGTTTTTT
TRBV9,TRBJ2-3,.,.,CASSGDTDTQYF,TGTGCCAGCAGCGGGGACACAGATACGCAGTATTTT
TRBV7-6,TRBJ2-2,.,TRBD2,CASSLEAGATGELFF,TGTGCCAGCAGCTTAGAAGCGGGAGCCACCGGGGAGCTGTTTTTT
TRBV5-1,TRBJ1-2,.,TRBD1,CASSTPGQGANYGYTF,TGCGCCAGCAGTACTCCGGGACAGGGAGCTAACTATGGCTACACCTTC
TRBV28,TRBJ2-5,.,.,CASSFGPPGAQETQYF,TGTGCCAGCAGTTTCGGGCCTCCGGGAGCCCAAGAGACCCAGTACTTC
TRBV25-1,TRBJ1-1,.,TRBD1,CASSEFAGGNEAFF,TGTGCCAGCAGTGAATTCGCAGGGGGGAATGAAGCTTTCTTT
TRBV5-5,TRBJ2-7,once,.,CASSLSGEGPYEQYF,TGTGCCAGCAGCTTGTCAGGGGAGGGTCCCTACGAGCAGTACTTC
TRBV7-9,TRBJ1-1,.,.,CASSSMTTEAFF,TGTGCCAGCAGCTCCATGACAACTGAAGCTTTCTTT
TRBV6-1,TRBJ1-5,.,.,CASSELRGAGNQPQHF,TGTGCCAGCAGTGAACTCAGGGGCGCGGGCAATCAGCCCCAGCATTTT
TRBV5-1,TRBJ1-2,.,TRBD1,CASSPLDRGAGYGYTF,TGCGCCAGCAGCCCTCTGGACAGGGGCGCGGGCTATGGCTACACCTTC
TRBV5-6,TRBJ2-1,.,.,CASSNGQLLGEQFF,TGTGCCAGCAGCAACGGACAGCTTTTAGGTGAGCAGTTCTTC
TRBV7-8,TRBJ2-1,.,TRBD2,CASRPRGLAGGGEQFF,TGTGCCAGCAGACCTCGCGGACTAGCGGGAGGAGGGGAGCAGTTCTTC
TRBV5-8,TRBJ2-3,.,TRBD1,CASSPDRVVTDTQYF,TGTGCCAGCAGCCCAGACAGGGTGGTTACAGATACGCAGTATTTT
TRBV9,TRBJ2-7,.,.,CASSVGGENYEQYF,TGTGCCAGCAGCGTAGGGGGAGAGAACTACGAGCAGTACTTC
TRBV11-2,TRBJ1-1,.,.,CASRPRGGMNTEAFF,TGTGCCAGCAGACCCCGGGGGGGCATGAACACTGAAGCTTTCTTT
TRBV6-1,TRBJ1-5,.,.,CASSNRQSNQPQHF,TGTGCCAGCAGTAACCGACAGAGCAATCAGCCCCAGCATTTT
TRBV4-1,TRBJ1-3,once,.,CASSQVGTGNTIYF,TGCGCCAGCAGCCAAGTAGGGACCGGAAACACCATATATTTT
TRBV7-3,TRBJ2-7,.,TRBD2,CASSETSGSVYEQYF,TGTGCCAGCAGCGAGACTAGCGGGAGTGTTTACGAGCAGTACTTC
TRBV7-9,TRBJ1-1,.,TRBD1,CASSTRQGVNTEAFF,TGTGCCAGCAGCACCCGACAGGGAGTGAACACTGAAGCTTTCTTT
TRBV7-8,TRBJ2-1,.,TRBD2,CASSFPISREGPYSYNEQFF,TGTGCCAGCAGCTTCCCTATCTCGCGGGAGGGCCCTTATTCCTACAATGAGCAGTTCTTC
TRBV27,TRBJ1-5,.,.,CASSLQGFGNQPQHF,TGTGCCAGCAGTTTACAGGGTTTTGGCAATCAGCCCCAGCATTTT
TRBV19,TRBJ2-7,once,.,CASSISSGYEQYF,TGTGCCAGTAGTATAAGTAGCGGCTACGAGCAGTACTTC